This T cell receptor (beta chain) comes out of a study of blood T cell repertoires in COVID-19. Profiled with immunoSEQ multiplex PCR; TCRdb holds only in-frame clones, not every one. Of about 240,000 clones detected, approximately 86% appear once; the ten largest clones hold less than 8.5%. V lost 2 bases to trimming and J lost 0 bases; unmatched junction nucleotides: 12. The CDR3 extends over 18 amino acids. Germline V CDR1 and CDR2: MNHEY, SVGEGT. The sequence was collected from a woman in her 70s with active or convalescent COVID-19. The sequenced sample was peripheral blood. The chain combines TRBV6-2 or TRBV6-3 with TRBJ1-1, with 7 bases fitting TRBD1. The CDR3 DNA follows: TGTGCCAGCAGTTACGGCGTTATTACAGGGGCTATGAACACTGAAGCTTTCTTT. Its translation is CASSYGVITGAMNTEAFF.